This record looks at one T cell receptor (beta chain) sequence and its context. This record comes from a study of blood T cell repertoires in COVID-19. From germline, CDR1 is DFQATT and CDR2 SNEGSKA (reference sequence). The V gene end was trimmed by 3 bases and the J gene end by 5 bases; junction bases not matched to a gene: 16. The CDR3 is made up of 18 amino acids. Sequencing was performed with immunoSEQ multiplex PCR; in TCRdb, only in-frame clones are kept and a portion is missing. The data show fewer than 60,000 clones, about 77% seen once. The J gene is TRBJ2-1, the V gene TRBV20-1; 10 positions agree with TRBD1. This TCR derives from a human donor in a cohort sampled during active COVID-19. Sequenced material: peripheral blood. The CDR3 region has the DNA TGCAGTGCTAGTAAAGTCGGGACAGGGGTTTTCTTCGACAATGAGCAGTTCTTC. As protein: CSASKVGTGVFFDNEQFF.